The T cell receptor beta chain described here comes from a study of technical replicates of blood from four donors. The CDR3 totals 15 residues. Germline CDR1 is MNHNY and CDR2 is SVGAGI (reference sequence). V dropped 8 bases and J dropped 5; count of bases not matched to a gene: 12. The protocol was immunoSEQ multiplex PCR, while the TCRdb copy is restricted to in-frame clones and leaves out a portion. Of some 76,000 clones in the sample, roughly 94% were seen once. Sequenced material: T cells isolated from PBMCs. The sequence was obtained from a human donor in good health. V is TRBV6-6 and J is TRBJ2-5; 9 bases map to TRBD2. CDR3: CASFASGTRGETQYF. CDR3 DNA: TGTGCCAGCTTTGCTAGCGGGACTAGGGGGGAGACCCAGTACTTC.